The sequence of this T cell receptor beta chain was determined in a study of a mutant IDH1 vaccine in newly diagnosed glioma. Broader study findings: 80% to 95% of patients showed vaccine-induced immune responses across multiple MHC alleles.

Method: immunoSEQ multiplex PCR; TCRdb's copy keeps in-frame clones and lacks some. The sample includes about 54,000 clones, around 80% of them seen just once. Time point denoted: week 5, during vaccination. With topical imiquimod, each dose of the vaccine consisted of 300 ug of mutant IDH1 20-mer peptide. Germline V CDR1 and CDR2: LNHDA, SQIVND (reference sequence). V was shortened by 2 bases and J by 3 bases, with 11 bases between the two germline ends. The CDR3 runs to 14 residues. Points on this clone: Its target is unknown.

The TCR was taken from a man aged 25-45 years with glioma. V gene TRBV19 combines with J gene TRBJ2-7; D is unclear. The specimen comprised PBMCs, sampled from a glioma patient whose treatment included an IDH1 peptide vaccine. CDR3 DNA sequence: TGTGCCAGTAGTATATCGGTAGACCTCTACGAGCAGTACTTC. Translation: CASSISVDLYEQYF.